The 2 T cell receptor beta chains below all came from one sample that was sequenced in a study of PD-1 blockade in classical Hodgkin lymphoma. The data were produced by immunoSEQ multiplex PCR, yet TCRdb's version contains in-frame clones alone and is incomplete. The sample lists more than 30,000 clones, about 80% occurring once. Specified time point: cycle 4 day 1 (C4D1), after less than seven weeks of nivolumab. Every patient relapsed after autologous stem cell transplantation, and brentuximab vedotin exposure varied. The sample here was peripheral blood mononuclear cells (PBMCs), taken before the fourth cycle of nivolumab. These receptors originate from a human donor with classical Hodgkin lymphoma.

The rearrangement joins TRBV11-2 to TRBJ2-7; the match to TRBD2 covers 8 bases. This CDR3 spans 16 amino acids. CDR1 is SGHAT and CDR2 is FQNNGV in the germline V gene. V lost 1 base to trimming and J lost 4 bases; unmatched junction nucleotides: 9. In DNA form, the CDR3 reads TGTGCCAGCAGCTTAGTTCCGGCGGGGGGAAATTACGAGCAGTACTTC. Protein product: CASSLVPAGGNYEQYF. Full variable domain (remainder filled in from reference TRBV11-2 and TRBJ2-7): EAGVAQSPRYKIIEKRQSVAFWCNPISGHATLYWYQQILGQGPKLLIQFQNNGVVDDSQLPKDRFSAERLKGVDSTLKIQPAKLEDSAVYLCASSLVPAGGNYEQYFGPGTRLTVT.

This chain uses TRBV9 with TRBJ1-4; D unclear. The CDR3 covers 12 residues. Germline CDR1 reads SGDLS; CDR2 reads YYNGEE. Trimming took 4 bases from V and 7 from J, leaving 8 bases between them. CDR3 in amino acids: CASSPSGEKLFF. DNA for the CDR3: TGTGCCAGCAGCCCCTCGGGTGAAAAACTGTTTTTT.